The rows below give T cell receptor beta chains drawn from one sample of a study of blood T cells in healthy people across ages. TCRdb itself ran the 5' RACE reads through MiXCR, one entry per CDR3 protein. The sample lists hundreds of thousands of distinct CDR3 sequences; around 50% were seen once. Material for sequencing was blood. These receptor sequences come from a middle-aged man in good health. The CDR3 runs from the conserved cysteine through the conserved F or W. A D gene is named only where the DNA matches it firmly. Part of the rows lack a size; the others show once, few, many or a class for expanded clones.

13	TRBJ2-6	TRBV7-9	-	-	CASVVAGANVLTF	TGTGCCAGCGTTGTCGCTGGGGCCAACGTCCTGACTTTC
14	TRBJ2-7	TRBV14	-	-	CASSLVSGAYEQYF	TGTGCCAGCAGCCTTGTTAGCGGAGCCTACGAGCAGTACTTC
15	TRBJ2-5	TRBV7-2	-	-	CASSLALGGEETQNF	TGTGCCAGCAGCTTAGCGCTCGGCGGGGAAGAGACCCAGAACTTC
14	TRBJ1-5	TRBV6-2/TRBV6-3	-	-	CASSDTGFAQPQHF	TGTGCCAGCAGCGATACAGGGTTCGCTCAGCCCCAGCATTTT
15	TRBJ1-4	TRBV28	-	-	CASYRPGTSNEKLFF	TGTGCCAGTTACCGACCCGGGACCTCTAATGAAAAACTGTTTTTT
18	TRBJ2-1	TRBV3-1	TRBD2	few	CASSQEYASGGSYNEQFF	TGTGCCAGCAGCCAAGAGTATGCTAGCGGGGGGTCCTACAATGAGCAGTTCTTC
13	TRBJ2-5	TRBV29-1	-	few	CSVERATGETQYF	TGCAGCGTTGAACGGGCGACCGGTGAGACCCAGTACTTC
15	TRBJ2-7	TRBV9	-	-	CASSATGSSPYEQYF	TGTGCCAGCAGCGCGACAGGTTCTAGCCCCTACGAGCAGTACTTC
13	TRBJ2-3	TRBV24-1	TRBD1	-	CATDRGPSDTQYF	TGTGCCACCGACAGGGGGCCGTCAGATACGCAGTATTTT
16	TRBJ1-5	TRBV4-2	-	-	CASSQEGRGRDQPQHF	TGTGCCAGCAGCCAAGAAGGGAGGGGCCGGGATCAGCCCCAGCATTTT
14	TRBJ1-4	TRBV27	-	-	CASSLSQGREKLFF	TGTGCCAGCAGTTTAAGTCAGGGGCGTGAAAAACTGTTTTTT
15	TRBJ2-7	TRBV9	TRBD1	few	CASSPAGTGVSEQYF	TGTGCCAGCAGCCCCGCTGGGACAGGGGTTTCCGAGCAGTACTTC
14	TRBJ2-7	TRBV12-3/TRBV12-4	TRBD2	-	CASSSVAGGNEQYF	TGTGCCAGCAGTAGCGTAGCGGGTGGAAACGAGCAGTACTTC
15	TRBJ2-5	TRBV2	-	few	CASSRNGRHQETQYF	TGTGCCAGCAGTAGGAATGGGAGACACCAAGAGACCCAGTACTTC
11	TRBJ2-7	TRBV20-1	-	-	CSARSSHEQYF	TGCAGTGCTAGATCCTCTCACGAGCAGTACTTC
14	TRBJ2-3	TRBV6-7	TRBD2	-	CASSYKRGGDTQYF	TGTGCCAGCAGTTACAAGCGGGGGGGGGATACGCAGTATTTT
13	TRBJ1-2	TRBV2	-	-	CASSEEFWYGYTF	TGTGCCAGCAGTGAAGAGTTTTGGTATGGCTACACCTTC
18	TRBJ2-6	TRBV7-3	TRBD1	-	CASGARTGLFSGADVLTF	TGTGCCAGCGGCGCTAGGACAGGACTCTTCTCTGGGGCCGACGTCCTGACTTTC
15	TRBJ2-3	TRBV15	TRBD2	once	CATSETSRDTDTQYF	TGTGCCACCAGCGAGACTAGCAGGGACACAGATACGCAGTATTTT
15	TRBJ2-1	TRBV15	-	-	CATSRDQSGQETQFF	TGTGCCACCAGCAGAGATCAATCAGGGCAAGAGACCCAGTTCTTC
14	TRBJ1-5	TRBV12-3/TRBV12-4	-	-	CASSWSGGNQPQHF	TGTGCCAGCAGTTGGAGTGGAGGCAATCAGCCCCAGCATTTT
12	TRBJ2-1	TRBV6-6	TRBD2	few	CASSPGGEGQFF	TGTGCCAGCAGTCCCGGGGGGGAGGGGCAGTTCTTC
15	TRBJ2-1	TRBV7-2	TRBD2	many	CASSFLAGSDRGQFF	TGTGCCAGCAGCTTCCTAGCGGGCTCCGACCGGGGGCAGTTCTTC
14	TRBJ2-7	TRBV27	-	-	CASGPGVRGNEQYF	TGTGCCAGCGGTCCGGGAGTGAGAGGCAATGAGCAGTACTTC
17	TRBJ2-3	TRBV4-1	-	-	CASSPQASAHGADTQYF	TGCGCCAGCAGCCCCCAGGCTAGCGCACATGGGGCAGATACGCAGTATTTT
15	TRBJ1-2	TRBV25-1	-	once	CASSEFGQGSNGHTF	-
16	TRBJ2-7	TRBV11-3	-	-	CASSLDPRSGTYEQYF	TGTGCCAGCAGCTTAGATCCGAGGAGCGGTACCTACGAGCAGTACTTC
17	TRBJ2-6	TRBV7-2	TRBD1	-	CASSLNSQGAGANVLTF	TGTGCCAGCAGCCTTAACAGCCAGGGGGCTGGGGCCAACGTCCTGACTTTC
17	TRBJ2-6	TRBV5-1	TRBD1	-	CASSKGETGAGANVLTF	TGCGCCAGCAGCAAGGGAGAGACAGGGGCTGGGGCCAACGTCCTGACTTTC
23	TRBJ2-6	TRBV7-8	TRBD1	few	CASSLLGRGRGRGSYSGANVLTF	TGTGCCAGCAGCTTATTGGGTAGGGGCAGAGGCAGGGGGAGCTACTCTGGGGCCAACGTCCTGACTTTC
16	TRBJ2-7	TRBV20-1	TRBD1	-	CSARDPSGTGSYEQYF	TGCAGTGCTAGGGACCCCTCCGGGACAGGGTCCTACGAGCAGTACTTC
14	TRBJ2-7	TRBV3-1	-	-	CASSPGNRGGEQYF	TGTGCCAGCAGCCCAGGAAATAGGGGTGGCGAGCAGTACTTC
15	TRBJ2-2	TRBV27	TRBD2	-	CASSVLAGITGELFF	TGTGCCAGCAGCGTACTAGCGGGTATCACCGGGGAGCTGTTTTTT
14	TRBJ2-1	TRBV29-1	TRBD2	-	CSATSGRGYNEQFF	TGCAGCGCCACTAGCGGGAGGGGTTACAATGAGCAGTTCTTC
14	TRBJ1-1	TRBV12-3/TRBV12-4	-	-	CASSLDRVLTEVFF	TGTGCCAGCAGTTTAGACAGGGTGTTGACTGAAGTTTTCTTT
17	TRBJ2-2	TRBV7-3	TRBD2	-	CASSPGRLAGRIGELFF	TGTGCCAGCAGCCCGGGGCGGCTAGCGGGAAGAATCGGGGAGCTGTTTTTT
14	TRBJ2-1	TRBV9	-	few	CASSVVDIFGEQFF	TGTGCCAGCAGCGTGGTTGACATTTTCGGTGAGCAGTTCTTC
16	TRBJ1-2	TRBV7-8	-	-	CAGSLSRGEVNYGYTF	TGTGCCGGCAGCCTATCACGGGGGGAAGTCAACTATGGCTACACCTTC
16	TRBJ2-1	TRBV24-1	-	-	CATSDPRGDERNEQFF	TGTGCCACCAGTGACCCTCGGGGAGACGAGCGCAATGAGCAGTTCTTC
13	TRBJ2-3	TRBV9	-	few	CASTRTATDTQYF	TGTGCCAGCACCAGGACCGCCACAGATACGCAGTATTTT
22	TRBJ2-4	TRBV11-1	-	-	CASSLFDARGPPISIAKNIQYF	TGTGCCAGCAGCTTATTTGATGCACGGGGACCCCCTATCTCGATAGCCAAAAACATTCAGTACTTC
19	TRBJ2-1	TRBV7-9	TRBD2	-	CASSNGTSGGHRSYNEQFF	TGTGCCAGCAGCAACGGGACTAGCGGGGGCCACCGCTCCTACAATGAGCAGTTCTTC
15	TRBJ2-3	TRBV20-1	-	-	CSAPAGGVSTDTQYF	TGCAGTGCCCCAGCAGGGGGGGTAAGCACAGATACGCAGTATTTT
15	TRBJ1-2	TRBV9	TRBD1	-	CASSALTGTGDGYTF	TGTGCCAGCAGCGCCTTAACCGGGACAGGGGACGGCTACACCTTC
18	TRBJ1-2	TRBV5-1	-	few	CASSLGLVQGGFNYGYTF	TGCGCCAGCAGCTTGGGCTTGGTTCAGGGAGGATTTAACTATGGCTACACCTTC
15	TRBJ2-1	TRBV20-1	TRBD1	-	CSARAGTEISNEQFF	TGCAGTGCTAGGGCTGGGACAGAAATTTCCAATGAGCAGTTCTTC
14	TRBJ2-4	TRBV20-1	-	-	CSARDMGRVNIQYF	TGCAGTGCTAGAGATATGGGCAGGGTGAACATTCAGTACTTC
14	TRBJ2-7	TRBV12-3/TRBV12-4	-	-	CASSRDPAYNEQYF	TGTGCCAGCTCCCGGGACCCCGCCTACAATGAGCAGTACTTC
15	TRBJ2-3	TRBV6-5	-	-	CASRTPGEQTDTQYF	TGTGCCAGCAGAACGCCGGGAGAACAGACAGATACGCAGTATTTT
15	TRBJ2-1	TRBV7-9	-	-	CASSLEARRNNEQFF	TGTGCCAGCAGCTTAGAGGCCAGACGAAACAATGAGCAGTTCTTC
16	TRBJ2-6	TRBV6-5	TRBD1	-	CASTLTGGSGANVLTF	TGTGCCAGCACCCTGACAGGGGGCTCTGGGGCCAACGTCCTGACTTTC
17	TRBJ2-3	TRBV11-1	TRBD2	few	CASSFAGTSLSTDTQYF	TGTGCCAGCAGCTTTGCCGGGACTAGCCTAAGCACAGATACGCAGTATTTT
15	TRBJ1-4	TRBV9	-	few	CASSAPRSTNEKLFF	TGTGCCAGCAGCGCGCCCAGGAGTACTAATGAAAAACTGTTTTTT
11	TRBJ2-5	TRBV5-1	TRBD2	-	CASRAGREQYF	TGCGCCAGCAGAGCGGGAAGGGAGCAGTACTTC
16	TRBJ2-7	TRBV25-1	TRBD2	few	CASSATSGKLSYEQYF	TGTGCCAGCAGTGCAACTAGCGGGAAACTTTCCTACGAGCAGTACTTC
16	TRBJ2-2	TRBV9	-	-	CASSVEDSANTGELFF	TGTGCCAGCAGCGTAGAGGACAGCGCGAACACCGGGGAGCTGTTTTTT
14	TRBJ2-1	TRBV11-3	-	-	CASSLDQNYNEQFF	TGTGCCAGTAGCTTAGATCAGAACTACAATGAGCAGTTCTTC
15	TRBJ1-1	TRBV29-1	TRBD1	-	CSVKNFGTANAEAFF	TGCAGCGTTAAAAACTTCGGGACAGCCAACGCTGAAGCTTTCTTT
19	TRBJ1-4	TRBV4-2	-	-	CASSQDTRTTGPGGEKLFF	TGTGCCAGCAGCCAAGATACGAGGACCACAGGGCCGGGCGGTGAAAAACTGTTTTTT
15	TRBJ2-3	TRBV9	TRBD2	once	CASSAAGGPLDTQYF	TGTGCCAGCAGCGCAGCGGGAGGGCCTTTGGATACGCAGTATTTT